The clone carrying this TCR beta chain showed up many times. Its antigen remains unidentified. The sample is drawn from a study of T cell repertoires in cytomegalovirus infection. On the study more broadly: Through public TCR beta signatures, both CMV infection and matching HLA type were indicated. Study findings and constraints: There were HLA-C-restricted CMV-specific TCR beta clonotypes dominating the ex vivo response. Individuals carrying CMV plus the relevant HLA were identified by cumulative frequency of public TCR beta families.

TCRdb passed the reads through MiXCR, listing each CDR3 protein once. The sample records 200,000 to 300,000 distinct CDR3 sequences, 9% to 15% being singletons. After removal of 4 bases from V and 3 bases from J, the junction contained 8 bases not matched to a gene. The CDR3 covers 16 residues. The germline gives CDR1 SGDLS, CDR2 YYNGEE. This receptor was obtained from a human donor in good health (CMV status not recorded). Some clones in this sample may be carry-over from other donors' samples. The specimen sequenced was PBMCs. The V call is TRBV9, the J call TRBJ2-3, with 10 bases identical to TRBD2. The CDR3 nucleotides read TGTGCCAGCAGCTTTCGGACTAGCGGAGGTACAGATACGCAGTATTTT. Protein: CASSFRTSGGTDTQYF.